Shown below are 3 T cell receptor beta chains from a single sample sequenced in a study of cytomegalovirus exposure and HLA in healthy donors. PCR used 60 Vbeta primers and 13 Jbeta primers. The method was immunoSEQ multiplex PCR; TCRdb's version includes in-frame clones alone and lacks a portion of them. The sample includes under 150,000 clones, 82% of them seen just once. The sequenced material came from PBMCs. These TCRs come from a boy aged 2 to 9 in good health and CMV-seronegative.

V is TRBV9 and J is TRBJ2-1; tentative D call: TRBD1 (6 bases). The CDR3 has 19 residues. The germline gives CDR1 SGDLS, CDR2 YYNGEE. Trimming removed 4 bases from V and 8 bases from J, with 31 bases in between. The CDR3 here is CASSSPRAGVNLIPDEQFF. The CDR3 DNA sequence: TGTGCCAGCAGCTCCCCAAGGGCAGGGGTGAATCTTATACCAGATGAGCAGTTCTTC.

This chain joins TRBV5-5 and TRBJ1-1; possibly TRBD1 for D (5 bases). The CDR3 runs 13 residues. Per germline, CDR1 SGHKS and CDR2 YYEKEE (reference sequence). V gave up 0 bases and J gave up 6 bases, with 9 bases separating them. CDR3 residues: CASSLEWGAEAFF. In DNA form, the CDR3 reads TGTGCCAGCAGCTTGGAGTGGGGGGCTGAAGCTTTCTTT.

CDR3 loop: CAIKGQANTGELFF. The CDR3 coding sequence is TGTGCCATCAAGGGACAGGCAAACACCGGGGAGCTGTTTTTT. This chain connects TRBV10-3 to TRBJ2-2; 8 bases are a match to TRBD1. Germline-derived CDR1 and CDR2 are ENHRY and SYGVKD. There are 14 residues in the CDR3. V gave up 7 bases and J gave up 2 bases; unmatched junction bases: 3.